The TCR beta chain under discussion was sequenced for a study of shared clonotypes between healthy human individuals. CD8 cells classed as naive were CD45RO-negative and positively selected for CCR7, excluding terminally differentiated effector memory CD45RA+ cells. Assay: immunoSEQ multiplex PCR; the TCRdb copy retains only in-frame clones and omits some. The repertoire holds about 820,000 clones, 85% to 95% seen once, with under 30% in the top ten. CDR1 SGHAT and CDR2 FQNNGV come from the germline V gene. Losses at the gene ends were 3 bases for V and 2 bases for J; bases not matched to a gene: 7. The CDR3 runs 15 residues.

The sample taken for sequencing was naive CD8+ T cells sorted from blood. This clonotype was sampled from a man aged 25-40 years in good health. V gene TRBV11-2 combines with J gene TRBJ2-7; TRBD1 matches 7 bases. In DNA, the CDR3 is TGTGCCAGCAGCTTCCTACACACAGGGGCCTACGAGCAGTACTTC. This encodes CASSFLHTGAYEQYF.